The T cell receptor beta chain described here comes from a study of T cell changes during pregnancy in multiple sclerosis. The CDR3 sequence is 15 residues long. Germline CDR1 is SGHTA and CDR2 is FQGNSA. Trimming removed 1 base at V and 4 bases at J, with 14 bases between. Profiling relied on immunoSEQ multiplex PCR, and the TCRdb table lists in-frame clones only, not all of them. The table shows over 25,000 clones, with roughly 91% occurring only once. The rearrangement uses TRBV7-2 and TRBJ2-7; D might be TRBD1 (5 bases). The source is a female donor in good health, enrolled as a control in a pregnancy study. Source: CD8+ T cells from peripheral blood mononuclear cells, taken in the second trimester of pregnancy. The CDR3 loop is CASSLGGGAGYEQYF. For the CDR3, the DNA is TGTGCCAGCAGCTTAGGGGGTGGGGCCGGATACGAGCAGTACTTC.